One sample yielded the 17 T cell receptor beta chains listed below, sequenced in a study of T cell repertoires in cytomegalovirus infection. The antigens of these receptors remain unknown. TCRdb re-called the reads through MiXCR, storing one row per CDR3 protein. This sample has some 800,000 distinct CDR3 sequences, with almost 30% found just once. The source material was cultured CD8+ T cells from PBMCs, sampled from culture after CMV antigen stimulation. Receptors were obtained from a human donor in good health (CMV status not recorded). Some clones in this sample may be carry-over from other donors' samples.

The chain is built from TRBV9 and TRBJ2-3; D might be TRBD1 (6 bases). This CDR3 comprises 15 residues. Trimming removed 0 bases from V and 3 bases from J, with 11 bases in between. Germline V gene data show CDR1 as SGDLS and CDR2 as YYNGEE. The CDR3 sequence: CASSVGVGATDTQYF. CDR3 nucleotide sequence: TGTGCCAGCAGCGTAGGGGTGGGGGCGACAGATACGCAGTATTTT.

This clonotype has ten or more counts. The genes are TRBV7-8 and TRBJ1-1; D unclear. The CDR3 length is 13 residues. CDR1 SGHVS and CDR2 FQNEAQ come from the germline V gene. V was clipped by 6 bases and J by 3 bases, with 11 bases between them. CDR3 sequence: CASSYTQYTEAFF. The DNA of the CDR3 is TGTGCCAGCAGTTACACACAGTACACTGAAGCTTTCTTT.

This rearrangement joins TRBV4-1 to TRBJ2-1, with 10 positions matching TRBD2. Germline V gives CDR1 MGHRA, CDR2 YSYEKL. The length of the CDR3 is 16 residues. Trimming cost V 0 bases and J 7 bases; bases outside gene matches: 6. The CDR3 protein is CASSQEGLAGVNEQFF. The CDR3 region has the DNA TGCGCCAGCAGCCAAGAAGGCCTAGCGGGGGTGAATGAGCAGTTCTTC.

CDR3 in amino acids: CASSYSSTGGREQYF. CDR3 nucleotides: TGTGCCAGCAGTTACTCGAGCACAGGGGGTAGAGAGCAGTACTTC. The chain uses TRBV6-6 and TRBJ2-7, with 8 nucleotides matching TRBD1. The J segment lost 7 bases and the V segment lost 0 bases, leaving 8 bases of the junction unmatched. This CDR3 comprises 15 residues. Germline CDR1 MNHNY, CDR2 SVGAGI (reference sequence).

The chain joins TRBV29-1 to TRBJ2-1, with TRBD2 matching 10 bases. The CDR3 extends over 17 amino acids. The J segment lost 5 bases and the V segment lost 1 base, leaving 11 bases of the junction unmatched. The V gene's germline CDR1 is SQVTM and CDR2 ANQGSEA. This CDR3 reads CSVEGGASGGPDNEQFF. CDR3 nucleotides: TGCAGCGTTGAAGGAGGAGCTAGCGGGGGCCCCGACAATGAGCAGTTCTTC.

The CDR3 sequence: CASNPSGGPYNEQFF. The CDR3 DNA reads TGCGCCAGCAACCCTAGCGGGGGGCCGTACAATGAGCAGTTCTTC. The rearrangement links TRBV10-2 to TRBJ2-1; the match to TRBD2 covers 11 bases. With V trimmed by 7 bases and J by 4 bases, 6 bases remained unmatched. This CDR3 is built from 15 residues. Germline V gives CDR1 WSHSY, CDR2 SAAADI.

This sequence joins TRBV6-5 and TRBJ1-2; unclear D gene. This CDR3 has 15 residues. The V end lost 4 bases, the J end lost 2 bases, and 14 bases lay between the germline ends. CDR1 is MNHEY and CDR2 is SVGAGI in the germline V gene. CDR3 sequence reads: CASSFSVDGNYGYTF. The CDR3 nucleotides read TGTGCCAGCAGTTTTTCGGTGGACGGGAACTATGGCTACACCTTC.

The chain joins TRBV3-1 to TRBJ2-6, with D uncertain. Trimming took 0 bases from V and 6 from J, leaving 12 bases between them. Germline-derived CDR1 and CDR2 are LGHDT and YNNKEL (reference sequence). The CDR3 spans 16 residues. The CDR3 sequence is CASSQEEVVPANVLTF. In DNA, the CDR3 is TGTGCCAGCAGCCAAGAAGAAGTGGTCCCGGCCAACGTCCTGACTTTC.

This clonotype has only one observation. The rearrangement joins TRBV12-3 or TRBV12-4 to TRBJ1-1; the D is unclear. Trimming removed 3 bases at V and 1 base at J, with 15 bases between. The CDR3 is 16 residues long. CDR3 in amino acids: CASSFPVIQANTEAFF. DNA for the CDR3: TGTGCCAGCAGTTTCCCCGTAATTCAGGCGAACACTGAAGCTTTCTTT.

The chain recombines TRBV7-9 with TRBJ2-1; TRBD2 might be the D (5 bases). Trimming took 6 bases from V and 7 from J, leaving 7 bases between them. CDR1 SEHNR and CDR2 FQNEAQ come from the germline V gene (reference sequence). The CDR3 extends over 11 amino acids. The DNA for the CDR3 is TGTGCCAGCAGACTAGAGAATGAGCAGTTCTTC. Its protein is CASRLENEQFF.

On this clonotype itself: This sequence may be a read error, since a much larger clone differs from it by one base. This chain uses TRBV7-8 with TRBJ2-2; D tentatively fits TRBD1 or TRBD2 (6 bases each). Trimming took 1 base from V and 11 from J, leaving 17 bases between them. This CDR3 has 15 amino acids. The germline CDR1 and CDR2 sequences are SGHVS and FQNEAQ. The CDR3 reads CASSLVVTGALELFF. In DNA form, the CDR3 reads TGTGCCAGCAGCTTAGTAGTAACGGGGGCCCTAGAGCTGTTTTTT. Drawing the rest from reference TRBV7-8 and TRBJ2-2, the complete variable domain is GAGVSQSPRYKVAKRGQDVALRCDPISGHVSLFWYQQALGQGPEFLTYFQNEAQLDKSGLPSDRFFAERPEGSVSTLKIQRTQQEDSAVYLCASSLVVTGALELFFGEGSRLTVL.

This clonotype has more than one count but fewer than ten. V is TRBV29-1 and J is TRBJ2-7, with TRBD1 as a possible D gene (6 bases). The CDR3 covers 15 residues. V dropped 3 bases and J dropped 0 bases, with 15 bases sitting between them. The germline V gene has CDR1 SQVTM and CDR2 ANQGSEA. The CDR3 bases are TGCAGCGTTGAGGCTAGTACAGGGATCTCCTACGAGCAGTACTTC. Its translation is CSVEASTGISYEQYF.

The chain uses TRBV7-8 and TRBJ1-4; D is uncertain. The CDR3 has 15 residues. V was clipped by 5 bases and J by 4 bases, with 14 bases between them. CDR1 is SGHVS, CDR2 FQNEAQ, per germline. The CDR3 DNA is TGTGCCAGCAGCCCTCGAAGAGCCCTTAATGAAAAACTGTTTTTT. Its protein is CASSPRRALNEKLFF.

The chain is built from TRBV7-4 and TRBJ2-3, with D perhaps TRBD2 (5 bases). This CDR3 has 18 amino acids. Germline assignment: CDR1 SGHVT and CDR2 SQSDAQ. Trimming took 1 base from V and 4 from J, leaving 21 bases between them. This CDR3 is CASSLVIGELWRADTQYF. Written as DNA, the CDR3 is TGTGCCAGCAGCTTAGTCATCGGTGAATTGTGGCGGGCAGATACGCAGTATTTT.

The sample holds a few counts of this clonotype. The chain combines TRBV5-1 with TRBJ2-7; no firm D call. This CDR3 spans 15 amino acids. V was trimmed by 0 bases and J by 2 bases, leaving 12 bases between them. CDR1 is SGHRS, CDR2 YFSETQ, per germline. The DNA for the CDR3 is TGCGCCAGCAGCTTGGATTCCGGCAGACCCTACGAGCAGTACTTC. This translates into CASSLDSGRPYEQYF.

V usage is TRBV10-1 and J usage is TRBJ2-2; D is unclear. The CDR3 runs to 14 residues. V was pared by 2 bases and J by 1 base, with 5 bases between. CDR1 is WNHNN and CDR2 is SYGVQD in the germline V gene (reference sequence). CDR3 DNA sequence: TGCGCCAGCAGTGAGGGGCAGAACACCGGGGAGCTGTTTTTT. The encoded protein is CASSEGQNTGELFF.

This clonotype was detected a few times. The chain combines TRBV19 with TRBJ1-1; D remains unclear. Germline V gene lookup returns CDR1 LNHDA and CDR2 SQIVND (reference sequence). CDR3 length equals 15 residues. The V end was cut by 5 bases, the J end by 1 base, with 14 bases between. Here the CDR3 DNA reads TGTGCCAGTAGTGCATCGGTCAGACAGAACACTGAAGCTTTCTTT. Its translation is CASSASVRQNTEAFF.